This TCR beta chain was identified in a study of T cells during gluten challenge in celiac disease listed by TCRdb under 2017. Background on the whole study: Paired single-cell TCR sequencing was done for about seven challenge participants who showed a significant increase in HLA-DQ:gluten tetramer-binding T cells. Blood was collected at baseline, day 6 and day 14 of the challenge, and duodenal biopsies at baseline and day 14. Single-cell libraries were sequenced paired-end 250 bp and bulk libraries paired-end 300 bp on the Illumina MiSeq.

V is reduced by 5 bases and J by 3 bases, leaving a spacing of 5 bases between them. Based on the germline V gene, the CDR1 and CDR2 sequences are SGHRS and YFSETQ. The CDR3, cysteine through phenylalanine, is 11 amino acids long. Only CDR3 DNA remains: 33 bases, in frame from the first base. Study-wide conclusions, independent of this receptor: Across the 7 patients, about 12-45% of single-cell TCR-alpha/beta clonotypes seen at the latest time point had also been present at baseline, compared with roughly 52-55% in the bulk data. A peak in circulating gluten-specific T cells was observed on day 6, and the day-6 repertoire appeared to be composed largely of expanded preexisting memory clonotypes. Clonal expansion rose on day 6, as shown by reduced sample-corrected Shannon diversity of circulating gluten-specific T cells.

Library preparation employed single-cell sequencing. The instrument given in TCRdb is Illumina MiSeq. Three nested PCRs using multiplexed primers that cover all TRA and TRB V genes were used to amplify paired single-cell TCR-alpha and TCR-beta sequences. As for the authors' bioinformatics: Selected pRESTO steps were used to preprocess the reads, and IMGT/HighV-QUEST was used to assign V, D, J genes and CDR3 junctions. A single cell was kept only if the cell was a valid singleton with no more than three chains, each backed by 100 or more reads. Clonotypes were defined as identical paired TCR-alpha/beta nucleotide sequences, and negligible cross-contamination was indicated by cross-patient sharing of only around 0.2%. In samples with more than 20 cells, repertoire diversity was estimated using an undersampling-corrected Shannon index. TCRdb itself trimmed the public reads at Q25 with fastp, ran MiXCR and retained productive beta chains. Identical CDR3 proteins give one entry, which carries the most common genes and DNA. Clone size and V and J calls follow TCRdb, not the original study. The sample table holds 300 to 400 distinct CDR3 sequences, of which roughly 21% were seen once. 40% to 50% of the sample is in the top ten clones.

This clonotype was seen repeatedly, ten times or more. Base qualities are not provided; no much larger clone lies one nucleotide away. Blood cells were gated as tetramer-binding CD4+ effector-memory gut-homing T cells defined as CD3+, CD45RA-, CD62L- and integrin beta7+, with lineage markers excluded. A 14-day oral dietary gluten challenge was undertaken by treated celiac disease patients on a gluten-free diet so that recall of gluten-specific T cells could be studied. An Aria II cell sorter was used to sort cells as single cells, and also in bulk when tetramer-positive cells were relatively plentiful. Before staining, peripheral blood mononuclear cells were isolated using Ficoll density gradient centrifugation and then cryopreserved. Before tetramer-binding CD4+ T cells were sorted, thawed cells were stained with a pool of PE-conjugated HLA-DQ:gluten tetramers that present immunodominant gluten epitopes. After staining with HLA-DQ:gluten tetramers, blood samples were enriched using a tetramer-based method.

Sequencing used gluten-specific CD4+ T cells sorted from blood using tetramers, obtained at baseline or on day 6, 14 or 28 of gluten challenge (not recorded which). Here the chain combines TRBV5-1 and TRBJ2-5, with the D gene call left open. The receptor's source is a female donor with celiac disease. The CDR3 here reads CASSFEETQYF. The DNA is as follows: TGCGCCAGCAGTTTCGAAGAGACCCAGTACTTC. The reference TRBV5-1 and TRBJ2-5 proteins fill in what lies around the CDR3, so the full variable domain reads KAGVTQTPRYLIKTRGQQVTLSCSPISGHRSVSWYQQTPGQGLQFLFEYFSETQRNKGNFPGRFSGRQFSNSRSEMNVSTLELGDSALYLCASSFEETQYFGPGTRLLVL.